The 28 T cell receptor beta chains below were found in one sample sequenced in a study of control samples from healthy donors and cancer patients. Measured with immunoSEQ multiplex PCR; TCRdb has only the in-frame clones, and not every one. The repertoire holds nearly 200,000 clones, with 91% as singletons. Material: blood. The receptors shown here come from a man aged 25-40 years in good health.

The chain employs TRBV30 and TRBJ1-6; D remains ambiguous. The ends were cut back, 4 bases at V and 8 bases at J, with 15 bases in the middle. CDR1 is GTSNPN and CDR2 is SVGIG in the germline V gene (reference sequence). The CDR3 spans 14 residues. The CDR3 here is CAWTREVRDSPLHF. The CDR3 DNA reads as TGTGCCTGGACGCGGGAGGTGAGGGATTCACCCCTCCACTTT.

This clone has a single count. This chain connects TRBV9 to TRBJ1-5; 10 bases map to TRBD1. V was clipped by 5 bases and J by 7 bases; unmatched bases: 6. This CDR3 region has 14 residues. Germline V gives CDR1 SGDLS, CDR2 YYNGEE. CDR3 sequence (DNA): TGTGCCAGCAGTCGACAGGGGGCTGAGCAGCCCCAGCATTTT. Encoded protein: CASSRQGAEQPQHF. Combining the CDR3 with reference TRBV9 and TRBJ1-5 gives the whole variable domain DSGVTQTPKHLITATGQRVTLRCSPRSGDLSVYWYQQSLDQGLQFLIQYYNGEERAKGNILERFSAQQFPDLHSELNLSSLELGDSALYFCASSRQGAEQPQHFGDGTRLSIL.

This clone was seen once. The chain employs TRBV30 and TRBJ2-3; D gene unclear. V was cut by 0 bases and J by 6 bases, with 4 bases left in between. Germline CDR1 is GTSNPN and CDR2 is SVGIG (reference sequence). There are 11 residues in the CDR3. CDR3 sequence: CAWSVGDTQYF. The CDR3 DNA sequence: TGTGCCTGGAGTGTGGGGGATACGCAGTATTTT.

V and J are TRBV3-1 (or the pseudogene TRBV3-2) and TRBJ1-2, with TRBD1 matching 7 bases. The germline V gene has CDR1 LGHDT and CDR2 YNNKEL (reference sequence). The CDR3 runs 16 residues. V lost 2 bases, J lost 0 bases, and 6 bases stayed unmatched. The CDR3 DNA sequence: TGTGCCAGCAGCCAAAGTGGAGGGGGCTCTAACTATGGCTACACCTTC. Translating gives CASSQSGGGSNYGYTF.

V usage is TRBV4-1 and J usage is TRBJ1-1; D is uncertain. The CDR3 is 13 residues long. Between the trimmed V and J ends, which lost 2 bases and 8 bases, there was a span of 12 bases. CDR1 is MGHRA, CDR2 YSYEKL, per germline. CDR3 sequence: CASSQRDFGEAFF. In DNA, the CDR3 is TGCGCCAGCAGCCAACGAGACTTTGGGGAAGCTTTCTTT.

The chain has TRBV5-1 and TRBJ2-1; 8 nucleotides agree with TRBD1. V trimming: 6 bases; J trimming: 9 bases; junction bases outside the gene matches: 11. The CDR3 loop spans 14 amino acids. Germline-derived CDR1 and CDR2 are SGHRS and YFSETQ. The CDR3 bases are TGCGCCAGCACCTTACGACTAGACAGGGGTGAGCAGTTCTTC. Amino acid sequence: CASTLRLDRGEQFF.

The genes are TRBV30 and TRBJ1-1, with D possibly being TRBD1 (5 bases). This CDR3 is built from 14 residues. Germline CDR1 GTSNPN, CDR2 SVGIG (reference sequence). V shed 1 base and J shed 11 bases, with 20 bases lying between them. In DNA, the CDR3 is TGTGCCTGGAGTGCGCACCAGAGGGGCGTGGGGGCTTTCTTT. This sequence encodes CAWSAHQRGVGAFF.

The chain links TRBV19 to TRBJ1-4; D gene unclear. Germline CDR1 is LNHDA and CDR2 is SQIVND (reference sequence). CDR3 size: 13 residues. The V and J ends lost 6 bases and 5 bases respectively, with 10 bases between them. This CDR3 is CASSDGANEKLFF. CDR3 sequence (DNA): TGTGCCAGTAGCGACGGCGCGAATGAAAAACTGTTTTTT.

This clone was recorded once. The V call is TRBV11-3, the J call TRBJ2-1; D gene uncertain. V was trimmed by 4 bases and J by 1 base, leaving 5 bases between them. The CDR3 totals 13 residues. Germline CDR1 is SGHNT and CDR2 is YENEEA. The CDR3 region is CASSSISYNEQFF. DNA for the CDR3: TGTGCCAGCAGCTCAATATCCTACAATGAGCAGTTCTTC.

The J gene is TRBJ1-2, the V gene TRBV19; 9 bases agree with TRBD1. Germline V gives CDR1 LNHDA, CDR2 SQIVND (reference sequence). CDR3 length: 13 amino acids. V lost 6 bases to trimming and J lost 4 bases; unmatched junction nucleotides: 3. The CDR3 is CASRVTGGYGYTF. CDR3 DNA: TGTGCCAGTAGGGTGACAGGGGGCTATGGCTACACCTTC.

This clone turned up a few times. Additional DNA sequences in this sample encode the identical CDR3. This chain uses TRBV30 with TRBJ1-5; D ambiguous. The CDR3 is 14 residues long. CDR1 GTSNPN and CDR2 SVGIG come from the germline V gene (reference sequence). Trimming stripped 2 bases from V and 0 bases from J, with 8 bases between. CDR3 sequence: CAWSREYSNQPQHF. As DNA, the CDR3 is TGTGCCTGGAGTCGTGAATATAGCAATCAGCCCCAGCATTTT.

This sequence joins TRBV10-2 and TRBJ1-1; D is unclear. Trimming took off 6 bases at V and 10 bases at J, with 12 bases between the two ends. Germline V gives CDR1 WSHSY, CDR2 SAAADI. This CDR3 comprises 11 residues. The CDR3 sequence is CASSDLGAAFF. The DNA for the CDR3 is TGCGCCAGCAGCGACTTGGGTGCAGCTTTCTTT.

The rearrangement links TRBV19 to TRBJ1-6; unclear D gene. From germline, CDR1 is LNHDA and CDR2 SQIVND (reference sequence). V shed 1 base and J shed 7 bases, with 11 bases lying between them. CDR3 length equals 15 residues. CDR3 amino acids: CASSIVGGRNSPLHF. CDR3 in DNA: TGTGCCAGTAGTATAGTTGGAGGGAGAAATTCACCCCTCCACTTT.

V gene TRBV18 combines with J gene TRBJ1-6; 7 nucleotides line up with TRBD1. The J segment lost 7 bases and the V segment lost 2 bases, leaving 8 bases of the junction unmatched. Per the germline V gene, CDR1 is KGHSH and CDR2 is LQKENI. This CDR3 is built from 16 residues. Written as DNA, the CDR3 is TGTGCCAGCTCACCAGAATCGGGACAGACGAATTCACCCCTCCACTTT. Protein: CASSPESGQTNSPLHF. The complete variable domain, with remaining parts taken from reference TRBV18 and TRBJ1-6, reads NAGVMQNPRHLVRRRGQEARLRCSPMKGHSHVYWYRQLPEEGLKFMVYLQKENIIDESGMPKERFSAEFPKEGPSILRIQQVVRGDSAAYFCASSPESGQTNSPLHFGNGTRLTVT.

The V call is TRBV12-3 or TRBV12-4, the J call TRBJ2-5; no clear D. Trimming stripped 6 bases from V and 1 base from J, with 6 bases between. The CDR3 is 12 residues long. The CDR3 protein is CASSVLQETQYF. The CDR3 DNA sequence: TGTGCCAGCAGCGTCCTCCAAGAGACCCAGTACTTC.

This rearrangement joins TRBV7-8 to TRBJ2-7; D ambiguous. This CDR3 has 12 amino acids. V was cut by 0 bases and J by 5 bases, with 5 bases left in between. Germline loops: CDR1 SGHVS, CDR2 FQNEAQ. The CDR3 DNA follows: TGTGCCAGCAGCTTAGCGATCAACGAGCAGTACTTC. Amino acids: CASSLAINEQYF.

This clone showed up just once. The V and J genes are TRBV4-1 and TRBJ1-3; D is perhaps TRBD1 (5 bases). The length of the CDR3 is 15 residues. The germline gives CDR1 MGHRA, CDR2 YSYEKL. V lost 5 bases and J lost 10, with 21 bases in between. The CDR3 nucleotides are TGCGCCAGCAGCAATCACTTGGGACCGGGAAGAACCATATATTTT. This encodes CASSNHLGPGRTIYF.

The chain combines TRBV9 with TRBJ2-2; perhaps TRBD2 as D (5 bases). V lost 0 bases and J lost 1, with 10 bases in between. Per germline, CDR1 SGDLS and CDR2 YYNGEE. The CDR3 length is 16 residues. The CDR3 here is CASSVEAGLNTGELFF. DNA for the CDR3: TGTGCCAGCAGCGTAGAGGCGGGCCTGAACACCGGGGAGCTGTTTTTT.

This chain links TRBV2 with TRBJ1-5; D is undetermined. Trimming cost V 3 bases and J 0 bases, with 18 bases left between them. This CDR3 comprises 18 residues. Germline V gives CDR1 SNHLY, CDR2 FYNNEI. The CDR3 region has the DNA TGTGCCAGCAGTGATAACCGGCAGGCAACTTATAGCAATCAGCCCCAGCATTTT. Encoded protein: CASSDNRQATYSNQPQHF.

The chain carries TRBV4-1 and TRBJ1-1; D may be TRBD1 (5 bases). Germline V CDR1 and CDR2: MGHRA, YSYEKL. CDR3 length equals 16 residues. With 5 bases removed from V and 1 base from J, the gap between germline ends came to 17 bases. The CDR3 nucleotides are TGCGCCAGCAGCAATACCATTGGAGGGACGAACACTGAAGCTTTCTTT. This codes for CASSNTIGGTNTEAFF.

V gene TRBV29-1 combines with J gene TRBJ1-1; the D is unclear. V was trimmed by 4 bases and J by 1 base, leaving 4 bases between them. The CDR3 runs 11 residues. Germline loops: CDR1 SQVTM, CDR2 ANQGSEA. The CDR3 here is CSVGSNTEAFF. The CDR3 DNA sequence: TGCAGCGTTGGTTCGAACACTGAAGCTTTCTTT.

This chain uses TRBV6-1 with TRBJ1-1; D is perhaps TRBD1 (6 bases). Germline V lookup: CDR1 MNHNS, CDR2 SASEGT. The CDR3 totals 16 residues. V shed 0 bases and J shed 4 bases, with 15 bases lying between them. The CDR3 protein is CASSEALGGQSTEAFF. The CDR3 nucleotides read TGTGCCAGCAGTGAAGCGCTAGGGGGGCAGAGCACTGAAGCTTTCTTT.

This CDR3 reads CAISDRGSNQPQHF. Here the CDR3 DNA reads TGTGCCATCAGCGACAGGGGTAGCAATCAGCCCCAGCATTTT. The V call is TRBV10-3, the J call TRBJ1-5; 8 nucleotides agree with TRBD1. Germline V gene data show CDR1 as ENHRY and CDR2 as SYGVKD. With V trimmed by 6 bases and J by 0 bases, 1 base remained unmatched. The CDR3 consists of 14 residues.

The rearrangement uses TRBV5-1 and TRBJ1-2; 7 bases fit TRBD1. Germline CDR1 SGHRS, CDR2 YFSETQ. The CDR3 covers 14 residues. V lost 4 bases and J lost 5; bases outside the gene matches: 8. CDR3 amino acids: CASSPTDRIYGYTF. CDR3 DNA sequence: TGCGCCAGCAGCCCAACGGACAGGATATATGGCTACACCTTC.

Comment on this clone: This specimen includes other DNA sequences encoding the same CDR3. This chain joins TRBV11-2 and TRBJ2-3; D is uncertain. Per germline, CDR1 SGHAT and CDR2 FQNNGV. The length of the CDR3 is 12 residues. The V gene lost 1 base and the J gene lost 2 bases, with 1 base spanning the gap. In DNA, the CDR3 is TGTGCCAGCAGCTTAGTCACAGATACGCAGTATTTT. Translated: CASSLVTDTQYF.

The V gene is TRBV12-3 or TRBV12-4, the J gene TRBJ1-2; D may be TRBD1 (5 bases). Between the trimmed V and J ends, which lost 2 bases and 7 bases, there was a span of 11 bases. The CDR3 consists of 13 residues. CDR3 coding DNA: TGTGCCAGCAGTTTATGGGGGGGAGGTGGCTACACCTTC. Its protein product is CASSLWGGGGYTF.

This chain uses TRBV7-8 with TRBJ2-2; possible D gene TRBD1, 5 bases. The V gene lost 2 bases and the J gene lost 4 bases, with 11 bases spanning the gap. Germline V lookup: CDR1 SGHVS, CDR2 FQNEAQ. CDR3 length: 15 amino acids. CDR3 loop: CASSLRGMGTGELFF. As DNA, the CDR3 is TGTGCCAGCAGCTTAAGGGGTATGGGCACCGGGGAGCTGTTTTTT.

V usage is TRBV7-3 and J usage is TRBJ2-5; possibly TRBD2 for D (6 bases). V was trimmed by 2 bases and J by 4 bases, leaving 14 bases between them. CDR1 SGHTA and CDR2 FQGTGA come from the germline V gene. The CDR3 has 15 residues. In nucleotides, the CDR3 is TGTGCCAGCAGCTTAGGAGGGAACCGGGGAGAGACCCAGTACTTC. The encoded protein is CASSLGGNRGETQYF.